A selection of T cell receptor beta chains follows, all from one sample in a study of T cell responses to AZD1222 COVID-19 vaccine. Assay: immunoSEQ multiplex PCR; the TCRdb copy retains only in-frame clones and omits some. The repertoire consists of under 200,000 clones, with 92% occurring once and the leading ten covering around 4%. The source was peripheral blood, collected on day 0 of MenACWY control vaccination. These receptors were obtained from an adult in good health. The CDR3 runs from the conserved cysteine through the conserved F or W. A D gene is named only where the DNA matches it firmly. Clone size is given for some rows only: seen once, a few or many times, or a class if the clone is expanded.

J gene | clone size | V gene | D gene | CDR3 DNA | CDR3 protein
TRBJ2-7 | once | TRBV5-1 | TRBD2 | TGCGCCAGCAGCTCCGAAGAGGGACTAGTAAGCGAGCAGTACTTC | CASSSEEGLVSEQYF
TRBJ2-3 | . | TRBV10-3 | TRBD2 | TGTGCCATCAGCGGGCGGGAGATGGGAGGCACAGATACGCAGTATTTT | CAISGREMGGTDTQYF
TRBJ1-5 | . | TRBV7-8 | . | TGTGCCAGCAGCCCCGGGCCCTTCCCCAATCAGCCCCAGCATTTT | CASSPGPFPNQPQHF
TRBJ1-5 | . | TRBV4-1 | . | TGCGCCAGCAGCCAAACAGGGAATCAGCCCCAGCATTTT | CASSQTGNQPQHF
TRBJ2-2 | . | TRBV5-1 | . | TGCGCCAGCAGTTTAGACTGGAACACCGGGGAGCTGTTTTTT | CASSLDWNTGELFF
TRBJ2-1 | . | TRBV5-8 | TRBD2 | TGTGCCAGCAGCCTAGCTAGGCTAGCGGGAGTCCGCCCCTACAATGAGCAGTTCTTC | CASSLARLAGVRPYNEQFF
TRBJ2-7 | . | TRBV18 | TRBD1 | TGTGCCAGCTCACCCAGGACAGGATGGGAGCAGTACTTC | CASSPRTGWEQYF
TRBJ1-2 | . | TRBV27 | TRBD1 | TGTGCCAGCAGTCCCATCCAGGGGGTCCATGGCTACACCTTC | CASSPIQGVHGYTF
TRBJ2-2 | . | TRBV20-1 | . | TGCAGTGCTAGTGGAGATAACACCGGGGAGCTGTTTTTT | CSASGDNTGELFF
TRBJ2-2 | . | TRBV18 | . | TGTGCCAGCTCATCGGGGGAGGACGACACCGGGGAGCTGTTTTTT | CASSSGEDDTGELFF
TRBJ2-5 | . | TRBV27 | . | TGTGCCAGCAGTTTAAGAGGCGGCAGCCCGAAAGAGACCCAGTACTTC | CASSLRGGSPKETQYF
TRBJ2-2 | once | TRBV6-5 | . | TGTGCCAGCAGTCGGCCCGGCACCGGGGAGCTGTTTTTT | CASSRPGTGELFF
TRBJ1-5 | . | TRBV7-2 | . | TGTGCCAGCAGAGTCTTGGGGGGCAATCAGCCCCAGCATTTT | CASRVLGGNQPQHF
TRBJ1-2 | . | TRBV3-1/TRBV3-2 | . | TGTGCCAGCAGCCAAGGGCAGCTATATGGCTACACCTTC | CASSQGQLYGYTF
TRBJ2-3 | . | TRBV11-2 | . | TGTGCCAGCAGCCCCAGGCCGGGGCGGGAAGATACGCAGTATTTT | CASSPRPGREDTQYF
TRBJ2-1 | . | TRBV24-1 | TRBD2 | TGTGCCACCAGTGACCCCATACTAGCGGGAGTTTCAAATGAGCAGTTCTTC | CATSDPILAGVSNEQFF
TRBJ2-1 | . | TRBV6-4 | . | TGTGCCAGCGCCTTGGACTTCAGCTCCTACAATGAGCAGTTCTTC | CASALDFSSYNEQFF
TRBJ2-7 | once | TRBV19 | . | TGTGCCAGTAGTATCGACAGCCAGAGCTCCTACGAGCAGTACTTC | CASSIDSQSSYEQYF
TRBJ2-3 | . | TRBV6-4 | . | TGTGCCAGCAGGCAGACCTCTAGCACAGATACGCAGTATTTT | CASRQTSSTDTQYF
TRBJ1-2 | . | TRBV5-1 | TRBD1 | TGCGCCAGCAGGGAGGGACAGACCCGTGGGTATGGCTACACCTTC | CASREGQTRGYGYTF
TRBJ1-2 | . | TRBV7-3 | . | TGTGCCAGCAGCCCGGACGGAGATAACTATGGCTACACCTTC | CASSPDGDNYGYTF
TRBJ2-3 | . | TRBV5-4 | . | TGTGCCAGCAGCCAGACGGGGACAAGCACAGATACGCAGTATTTT | CASSQTGTSTDTQYF
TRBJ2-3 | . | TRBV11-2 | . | TGTGCCAGCAGCCGGACCGGTAGTGACACAGATACGCAGTATTTT | CASSRTGSDTDTQYF
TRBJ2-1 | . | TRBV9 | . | TGTGCCAGCAGCCCCGAAGGTTATGAGCAGTTCTTC | CASSPEGYEQFF
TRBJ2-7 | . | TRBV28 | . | TGTGCCAGCAGTAGGGAGAGACACTACGAGCAGTACTTC | CASSRERHYEQYF
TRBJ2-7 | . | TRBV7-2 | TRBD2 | TGTGCCAGCAGCTTAGGCATGGGGACTACCTACGAGCAGTACTTC | CASSLGMGTTYEQYF
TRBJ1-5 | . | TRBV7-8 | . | TGTGCCAGCAGCCCAGGGAGGGATCAGCCCCAGCATTTT | CASSPGRDQPQHF
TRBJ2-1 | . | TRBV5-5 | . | TGTGCCAGCAGCTTGTTCAGGGTTTCCTACAATGAGCAGTTCTTC | CASSLFRVSYNEQFF
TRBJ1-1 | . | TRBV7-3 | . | TGTGCCAGCAGCCTGACAGGAGGGGCCAACACTGAAGCTTTCTTT | CASSLTGGANTEAFF
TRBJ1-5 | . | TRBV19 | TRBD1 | TGTGCCAGTAGTCGTCCGGGACAGGGTCAGCCCCAGCATTTT | CASSRPGQGQPQHF
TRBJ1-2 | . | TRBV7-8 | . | TGTGCCAGCAGCTTAGGCGGCGCGGGGATGGGTGGCTACACCTTC | CASSLGGAGMGGYTF
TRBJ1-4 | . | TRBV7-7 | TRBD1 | TGTGCTAGCAGCTTAGGGGGCCGAACTAATGAAAAACTGTTTTTT | CASSLGGRTNEKLFF
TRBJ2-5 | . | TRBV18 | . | TGTGCCAGCTCACCAAATACAGGGGAGACCCAGTACTTC | CASSPNTGETQYF
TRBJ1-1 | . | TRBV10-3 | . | TGTGCCATCAGTGAGTCGAGAGGTTTGAACACTGAAGCTTTCTTT | CAISESRGLNTEAFF
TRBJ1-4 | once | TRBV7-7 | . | TGTGCTAGCAGCCCGCTAGAGGCAACTAATGAAAAACTGTTTTTT | CASSPLEATNEKLFF
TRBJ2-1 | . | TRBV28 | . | TGTGCCAGCAGTCCCCCCGCTAGTGTAACCTACAATGAGCAGTTCTTC | CASSPPASVTYNEQFF
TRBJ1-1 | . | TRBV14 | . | TGTGCCAGCAGCCCTACACAAGATGTACGCACTGAAGCTTTCTTT | CASSPTQDVRTEAFF
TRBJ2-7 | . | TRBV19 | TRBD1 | TGTGCCAGTAGTCCGGGACAGAGGACTTACGAGCAGTACTTC | CASSPGQRTYEQYF
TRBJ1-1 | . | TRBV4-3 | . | TGCGCCAGCAGCCAAGAGCGCAGAACTGAAGCTTTCTTT | CASSQERRTEAFF
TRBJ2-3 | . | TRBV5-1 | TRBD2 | TGCGCCAGCAGCTGGGGACTAGCGGGACCCACAGATACGCAGTATTTT | CASSWGLAGPTDTQYF
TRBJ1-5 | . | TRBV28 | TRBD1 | TGTGCCAGCCGACAGGGAGGGGGACGCAATCAGCCCCAGCATTTT | CASRQGGGRNQPQHF
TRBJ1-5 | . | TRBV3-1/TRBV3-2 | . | TGTGCCAGCAGCCAAGGGACGCGGCTCAATCAGCCCCAGCATTTT | CASSQGTRLNQPQHF
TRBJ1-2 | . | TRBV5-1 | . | TGCGCCAGCAGCTTGGATGGAAACTATGGCTACACCTTC | CASSLDGNYGYTF
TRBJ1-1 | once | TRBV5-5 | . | TGTGCCAGCAGCTTGGGAGGGGGCACTGAAGCTTTCTTT | CASSLGGGTEAFF